One sample yielded the 18 T cell receptor beta chains listed below, sequenced in a study of regulatory T cells in long-lasting Graves disease. The time point was: newly diagnosed GD, antithyroid drugs for less than 3 months. Scientists built the TCR library using RNA that was extracted from PBMCs. iRepertoire HTBI primers and Arm-PCR of CDR3 regions built TCR beta libraries. Via MiXCR, TCRdb re-called the multiplex PCR reads, giving one row per CDR3 protein. This table holds a few hundred thousand distinct CDR3 sequences, approximately 18% found once. This sample also belongs to another study, concerning T cells in Graves' hyperthyroidism and ophthalmopathy.

Sequencing was performed on peripheral blood mononuclear cells (PBMCs), taken at new diagnosis, from a patient treated with antithyroid drugs. These receptors originate from a woman in her 30s with Graves disease.

This clonotype was picked up a small number of times. The genes are TRBV27 and TRBJ1-2; D is unresolved. This CDR3 has 14 residues. The V end was cut by 4 bases, the J end by 3 bases, with 12 bases between. Germline-derived CDR1 and CDR2 are MNHEY and SMNVEV (reference sequence). In DNA, the CDR3 is TGTGCCAGCAGTTCCGCCGGGGAGGACTATGGCTACACCTTC. Protein: CASSSAGEDYGYTF.

Points on this clonotype: A single base separates this from a much larger clone, so it may be a read error. This chain connects TRBV6-2 or TRBV6-3 to TRBJ1-1; a possible D gene is TRBD1 (5 bases). The V gene lost 5 bases and the J gene lost 1 base, with 11 bases spanning the gap. The CDR3 extends over 14 amino acids. In germline, CDR1 is MNHEY, CDR2 SVGEGT. The CDR3 DNA follows: TGTGCCAGCAGTGCCGGGACGGGGAACACTGAAGCTTTCTTT. It codes for CASSAGTGNTEAFF.

This clonotype was recorded at least ten times. V usage is TRBV4-1 and J usage is TRBJ1-4, with D maybe TRBD1 (5 bases). Germline V lookup: CDR1 MGHRA, CDR2 YSYEKL. V was clipped by 4 bases and J by 15 bases, with 18 bases between them. The CDR3 is 13 amino acids. The CDR3 DNA is TGCGCCAGCAGCCGGCCCCGGGACGGAACCTTGTTTTTT. Amino acid sequence: CASSRPRDGTLFF.

This clonotype has at least ten counts. The gene calls are TRBV27 and TRBJ1-2, with TRBD1 as a possible D gene (6 bases). CDR3 length: 13 residues. The germline CDR1 and CDR2 sequences are MNHEY and SMNVEV (reference sequence). Trimming shortened V by 10 bases and J by 3 bases, and 15 bases separated the two germline ends. The chain's CDR3 is CATKGTPDYGYTF. The CDR3 nucleotides read TGTGCCACCAAGGGGACACCCGACTATGGCTACACCTTC.

The table lists this clonotype with many counts. The CDR3 DNA follows: TGTGCCAGCCTGGGACCTAGCGGGGCCACCGGGGAGCTGTTTTTT. Translation gives CASLGPSGATGELFF. The genes are TRBV6-1 and TRBJ2-2, with 9 positions matching TRBD2. Germline CDR1 is MNHNS and CDR2 is SASEGT. This CDR3 spans 15 amino acids. V shed 8 bases, J shed 4 bases, and the junction held 8 bases outside the gene matches.

A note on this clonotype: This could be a read error, since a much larger clone is one nucleotide away. The chain is built from TRBV6-2 or TRBV6-3 and TRBJ1-1, with D possibly being TRBD1 (6 bases). The CDR3 totals 16 residues. The germline gives CDR1 MNHEY, CDR2 SVGEGT. The CDR3 protein is CANSPRAGGLNTEAFF. CDR3 DNA sequence: TGTGCCAACAGTCCCCGAGCGGGGGGGCTGAACACTGAAGCTTTCTTT.

This clonotype was seen many times. The chain joins TRBV10-3 to TRBJ1-1; D may be TRBD1 (6 bases). The V gene's germline CDR1 is ENHRY and CDR2 SYGVKD. The CDR3 covers 15 residues. Trimming shortened V by 10 bases and J by 1 base, and 19 bases separated the two germline ends. This chain's CDR3 is CATAGVQGTNTEAFF. The CDR3 DNA sequence: TGTGCCACCGCTGGGGTACAGGGCACGAACACTGAAGCTTTCTTT.

This clonotype came up many times. Germline and junction disagree at one end, which may indicate a read error. The chain has TRBV3-1 and TRBJ2-2, with D perhaps matching TRBD2 (5 bases). Germline V gives CDR1 LGHDT, CDR2 YNNKEL (reference sequence). The CDR3 is 13 residues long. In DNA form, the CDR3 reads TGTGCCAACAGCCAAATGAGGGCCGGGGAGCTGTTTTTT. Amino acid sequence: CANSQMRAGELFF.

The chain is built from TRBV4-1 and TRBJ1-5, with D unresolved. CDR3 length: 17 amino acids. Per germline, CDR1 MGHRA and CDR2 YSYEKL. V lost 3 bases and J lost 2, with 17 bases in between. The CDR3 nucleotides are TGCGCCAGCAGCCATCCTAATTATAAGGAGGGCAATCAGCCCCAGCATTTT. This sequence encodes CASSHPNYKEGNQPQHF.

This clonotype was seen repeatedly, ten times or more. The V call is TRBV10-1, the J call TRBJ2-7; D possibly corresponds to TRBD2 (5 bases). The germline gives CDR1 WNHNN, CDR2 SYGVQD (reference sequence). V gave up 3 bases and J gave up 6 bases, with 15 bases separating them. The CDR3 is 14 amino acids. The CDR3 coding sequence is TGCGCCAGCAGTGAATTGGCAGGAGGAGCCGAGCAGTACTTC. This codes for CASSELAGGAEQYF.

This clonotype was seen repeatedly, ten times or more. The rearrangement joins TRBV5-1 to TRBJ2-2; the D is unclear. This CDR3 region has 14 residues. CDR1 is SGHRS, CDR2 YFSETQ, per germline. Deletions cut 4 bases from V and 6 bases from J, with 13 bases between. The CDR3 loop is CASSPYINAGELFF. The CDR3, as DNA: TGCGCCAGCAGCCCCTACATAAACGCCGGGGAGCTGTTTTTT.

This clonotype was observed many times. The chain uses TRBV5-5 and TRBJ1-2; TRBD1 is a possible D gene (5 bases). Trimming stripped 6 bases from V and 5 bases from J, with 11 bases between. The CDR3 is 12 residues long. Germline assignment: CDR1 SGHKS and CDR2 YYEKEE (reference sequence). Here the CDR3 DNA reads TGTGCCAGCATCGGGACCGATTATGGCTACACCTTC. Translation gives CASIGTDYGYTF. Drawing the rest from reference TRBV5-5 and TRBJ1-2, the complete variable domain is DAGVTQSPTHLIKTRGQQVTLRCSPISGHKSVSWYQQVLGQGPQFIFQYYEKEERGRGNFPDRFSARQFPNYSSELNVNALLLGDSALYLCASIGTDYGYTFGSGTRLTVV.

This clonotype has a handful of counts. The rearrangement joins TRBV19 to TRBJ2-6; no firm D call. The CDR3 is made up of 15 amino acids. Looked up from germline, CDR1 is LNHDA and CDR2 is SQIVND (reference sequence). Trimming took off 6 bases at V and 2 bases at J, with 11 bases between the two ends. CDR3 DNA: TGTGCCAGTAGCGAAGGACCTACTGGGGCCAACGTCCTGACTTTC. It yields the protein CASSEGPTGANVLTF.

This clonotype was counted ten times or more. This chain connects TRBV20-1 to TRBJ1-1; D unresolved. V lost 3 bases and J lost 3, with 11 bases in between. The V gene's germline CDR1 is DFQATT and CDR2 SNEGSKA (reference sequence). The CDR3 is 13 residues long. CDR3 DNA: TGCAGTGCTAGGGAGGTGAGGGACACTGAAGCTTTCTTT. Translated: CSAREVRDTEAFF.

The table lists this clonotype with many counts. This chain links TRBV9 with TRBJ2-7, with 8 positions matching TRBD1. Germline V gene lookup returns CDR1 SGDLS and CDR2 YYNGEE. This CDR3 spans 14 amino acids. Trimming removed 4 bases from V and 5 bases from J; junction bases left unmatched: 8. In nucleotides, the CDR3 is TGTGCCAGCAGCCCTAGGACAGGGTTCGACGAGCAGTACTTC. Translating it yields CASSPRTGFDEQYF.

The rearrangement joins TRBV5-1 to TRBJ2-3; 9 bases are shared with TRBD2. The germline CDR1 and CDR2 sequences are SGHRS and YFSETQ. The V and J ends lost 1 base and 5 bases, in that order; junction bases with no gene match: 5. This CDR3 region has 15 residues. The CDR3 is CASSLRLAGEDTQYF. In DNA form, the CDR3 reads TGCGCCAGCAGCTTGCGGTTAGCGGGGGAAGATACGCAGTATTTT.

At least ten counts were recorded for this clonotype. The chain uses TRBV20-1 and TRBJ1-1; maybe TRBD1 (6 bases). V lost 0 bases and J lost 3, with 14 bases in between. CDR1 and CDR2 (germline): DFQATT, SNEGSKA (reference sequence). CDR3 length: 15 amino acids. The chain's CDR3 is CSARDGRGADTEAFF. The CDR3 nucleotides are TGCAGTGCTAGAGATGGCAGGGGCGCGGACACTGAAGCTTTCTTT.

This clonotype was seen ten or more times. The gene calls are TRBV20-1 and TRBJ1-1; D remains unclear. Germline V gene data show CDR1 as DFQATT and CDR2 as SNEGSKA (reference sequence). The V end lost 5 bases, the J end lost 11 bases, and 12 bases lay between the germline ends. CDR3 length: 10 residues. The CDR3 loop reads CSAGTHGAFF. The CDR3, as DNA: TGCAGTGCTGGAACACACGGGGCTTTCTTT.